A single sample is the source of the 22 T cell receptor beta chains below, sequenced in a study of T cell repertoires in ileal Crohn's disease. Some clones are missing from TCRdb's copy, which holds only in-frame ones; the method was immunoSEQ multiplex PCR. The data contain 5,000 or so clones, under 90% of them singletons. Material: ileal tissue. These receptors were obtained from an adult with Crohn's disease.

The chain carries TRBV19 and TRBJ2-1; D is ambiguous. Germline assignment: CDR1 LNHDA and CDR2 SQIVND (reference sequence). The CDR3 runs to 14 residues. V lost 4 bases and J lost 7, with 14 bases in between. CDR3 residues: CASSKAGVVNEQFF. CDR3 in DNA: TGTGCCAGTAGTAAGGCCGGAGTTGTTAATGAGCAGTTCTTC.

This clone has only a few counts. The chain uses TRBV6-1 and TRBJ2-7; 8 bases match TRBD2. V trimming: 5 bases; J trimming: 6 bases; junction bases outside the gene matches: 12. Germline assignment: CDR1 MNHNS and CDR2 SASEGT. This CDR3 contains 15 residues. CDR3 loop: CASSKTGTSKPEQYF. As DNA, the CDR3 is TGTGCCAGCAGTAAAACCGGGACTAGTAAACCCGAGCAGTACTTC.

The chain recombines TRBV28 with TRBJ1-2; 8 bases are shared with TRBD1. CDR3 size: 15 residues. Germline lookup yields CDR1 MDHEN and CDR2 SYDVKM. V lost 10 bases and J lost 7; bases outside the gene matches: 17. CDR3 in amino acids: CATRKRQGNESGYTF. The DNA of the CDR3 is TGTGCCACCCGGAAAAGACAGGGGAATGAATCTGGCTACACCTTC.

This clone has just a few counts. CDR3 region: CASSTGLSMYSNQPQHF. DNA of the CDR3: TGTGCCAGCAGCACTGGACTCTCCATGTATAGCAATCAGCCCCAGCATTTT. This sequence joins TRBV5-8 and TRBJ1-5; D unresolved. Trimming shortened V by 4 bases and J by 0 bases, and 17 bases separated the two germline ends. From germline, CDR1 is SGHTS and CDR2 YDEGEE. This CDR3 contains 17 residues. Looking up the rest from reference TRBV5-8 and TRBJ1-5 gives the full variable domain: EAGVTQSPTHLIKTRGQQATLRCSPISGHTSVYWYQQALGLGLQFLLWYDEGEERNRGNFPPRFSGRQFPNYSSELNVNALELEDSALYLCASSTGLSMYSNQPQHFGDGTRLSIL.

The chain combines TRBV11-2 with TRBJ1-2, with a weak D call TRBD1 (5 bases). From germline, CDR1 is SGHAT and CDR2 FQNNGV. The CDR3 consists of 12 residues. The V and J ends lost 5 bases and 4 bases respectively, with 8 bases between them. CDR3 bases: TGTGCCAGCAGCCCTCAGGGCTATGGCTACACCTTC. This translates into CASSPQGYGYTF.

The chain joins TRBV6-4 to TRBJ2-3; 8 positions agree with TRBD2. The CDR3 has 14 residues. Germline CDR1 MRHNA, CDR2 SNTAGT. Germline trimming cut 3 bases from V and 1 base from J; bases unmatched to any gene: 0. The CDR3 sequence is CASSEREGTDTQYF. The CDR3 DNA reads TGTGCCAGCAGTGAGCGGGAGGGCACAGATACGCAGTATTTT.

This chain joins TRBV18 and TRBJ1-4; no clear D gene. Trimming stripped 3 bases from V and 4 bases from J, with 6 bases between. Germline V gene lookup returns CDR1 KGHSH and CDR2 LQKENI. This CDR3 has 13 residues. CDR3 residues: CASSPSGNEKLFF. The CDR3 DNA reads TGTGCCAGCTCACCGTCCGGTAATGAAAAACTGTTTTTT.

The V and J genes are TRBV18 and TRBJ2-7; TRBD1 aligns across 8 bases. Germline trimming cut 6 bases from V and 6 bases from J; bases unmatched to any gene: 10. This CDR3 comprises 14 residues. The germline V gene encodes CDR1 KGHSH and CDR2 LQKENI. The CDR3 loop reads CASSQDRVPVEQYF. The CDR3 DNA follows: TGTGCCAGCTCGCAGGACAGGGTTCCGGTCGAGCAGTACTTC.

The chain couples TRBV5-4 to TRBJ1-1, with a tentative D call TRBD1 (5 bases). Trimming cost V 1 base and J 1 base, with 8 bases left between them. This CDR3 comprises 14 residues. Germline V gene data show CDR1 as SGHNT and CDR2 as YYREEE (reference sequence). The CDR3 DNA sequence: TGTGCCAGCAGCTTGCCTACAGGGAACACTGAAGCTTTCTTT. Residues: CASSLPTGNTEAFF. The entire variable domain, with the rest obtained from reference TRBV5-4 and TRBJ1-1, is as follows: ETGVTQSPTHLIKTRGQQVTLRCSSQSGHNTVSWYQQALGQGPQFIFQYYREEENGRGNFPPRFSGLQFPNYSSELNVNALELDDSALYLCASSLPTGNTEAFFGQGTRLTVV.

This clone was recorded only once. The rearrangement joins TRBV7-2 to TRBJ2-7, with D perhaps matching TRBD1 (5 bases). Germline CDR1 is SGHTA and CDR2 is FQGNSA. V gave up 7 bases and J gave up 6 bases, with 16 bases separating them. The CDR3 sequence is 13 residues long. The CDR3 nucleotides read TGTGCCAGCACCGGATATCTAGACAGCGAGCAGTACTTC. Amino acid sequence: CASTGYLDSEQYF. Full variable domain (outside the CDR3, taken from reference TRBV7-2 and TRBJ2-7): GAGVSQSPSNKVTEKGKDVELRCDPISGHTALYWYRQSLGQGLEFLIYFQGNSAPDKSGLPSDRFSAERTGGSVSTLTIQRTQQEDSAVYLCASTGYLDSEQYFGPGTRLTVT.

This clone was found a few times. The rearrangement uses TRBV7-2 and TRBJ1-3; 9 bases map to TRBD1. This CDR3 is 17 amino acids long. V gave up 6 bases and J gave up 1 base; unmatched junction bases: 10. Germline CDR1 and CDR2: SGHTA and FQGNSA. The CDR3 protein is CASRETGGGISGNTIYF. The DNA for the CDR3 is TGTGCCAGCAGAGAAACAGGGGGCGGGATTTCTGGAAACACCATATATTTT.

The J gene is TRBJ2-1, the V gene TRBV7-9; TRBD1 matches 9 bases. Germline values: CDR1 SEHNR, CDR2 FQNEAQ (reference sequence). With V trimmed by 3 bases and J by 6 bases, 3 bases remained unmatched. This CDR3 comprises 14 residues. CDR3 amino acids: CASSFTGGFNEQFF. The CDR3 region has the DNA TGTGCCAGCAGCTTTACAGGGGGCTTCAATGAGCAGTTCTTC.

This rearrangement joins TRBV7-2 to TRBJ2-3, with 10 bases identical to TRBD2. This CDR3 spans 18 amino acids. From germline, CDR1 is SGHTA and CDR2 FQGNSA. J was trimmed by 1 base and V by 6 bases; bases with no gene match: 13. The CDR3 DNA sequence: TGTGCCAGCAGGGTAGGGCATACTAGCGGGGTTCGCACAGATACGCAGTATTTT. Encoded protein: CASRVGHTSGVRTDTQYF. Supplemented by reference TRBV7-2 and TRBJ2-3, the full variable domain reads GAGVSQSPSNKVTEKGKDVELRCDPISGHTALYWYRQSLGQGLEFLIYFQGNSAPDKSGLPSDRFSAERTGGSVSTLTIQRTQQEDSAVYLCASRVGHTSGVRTDTQYFGPGTRLTVL.

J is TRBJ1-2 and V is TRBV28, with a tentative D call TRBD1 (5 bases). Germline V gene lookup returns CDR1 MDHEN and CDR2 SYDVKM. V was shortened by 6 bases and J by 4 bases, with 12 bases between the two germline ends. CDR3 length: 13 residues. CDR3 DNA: TGTGCCAGCAGGCGGGGGGGAAGCTATGGCTACACCTTC. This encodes CASRRGGSYGYTF.

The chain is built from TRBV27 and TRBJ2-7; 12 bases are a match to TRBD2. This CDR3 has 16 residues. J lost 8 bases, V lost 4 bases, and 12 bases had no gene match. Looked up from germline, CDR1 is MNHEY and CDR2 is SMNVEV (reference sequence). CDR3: CASSSELAGGLRKQYF. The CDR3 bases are TGTGCCAGCAGTTCCGAACTAGCGGGAGGCCTTCGGAAGCAGTACTTC.

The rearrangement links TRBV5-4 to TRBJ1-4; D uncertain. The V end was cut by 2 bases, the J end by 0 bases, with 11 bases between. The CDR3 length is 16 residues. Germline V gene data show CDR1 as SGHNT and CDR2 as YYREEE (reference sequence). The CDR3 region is CASSLSGRSTNEKLFF. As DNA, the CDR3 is TGTGCCAGCAGCTTATCTGGCCGCTCAACTAATGAAAAACTGTTTTTT.

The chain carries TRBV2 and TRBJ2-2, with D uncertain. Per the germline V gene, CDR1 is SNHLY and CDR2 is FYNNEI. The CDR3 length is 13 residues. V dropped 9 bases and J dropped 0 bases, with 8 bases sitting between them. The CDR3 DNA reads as TGTGCCAGAGAAGCCCCGAACACCGGGGAGCTGTTTTTT. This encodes CAREAPNTGELFF.

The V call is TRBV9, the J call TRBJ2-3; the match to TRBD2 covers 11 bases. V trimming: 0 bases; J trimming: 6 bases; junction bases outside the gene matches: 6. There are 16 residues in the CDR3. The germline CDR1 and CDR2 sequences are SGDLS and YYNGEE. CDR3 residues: CASSVEPSGRRDTQYF. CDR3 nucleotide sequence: TGTGCCAGCAGCGTAGAGCCTAGCGGGAGGAGGGATACGCAGTATTTT.

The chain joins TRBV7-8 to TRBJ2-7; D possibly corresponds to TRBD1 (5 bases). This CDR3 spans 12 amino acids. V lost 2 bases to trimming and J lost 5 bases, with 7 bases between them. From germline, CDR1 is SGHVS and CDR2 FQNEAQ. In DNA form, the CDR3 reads TGTGCCAGCAGCTTACTAGGGGACGAGCAGTACTTC. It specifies CASSLLGDEQYF.

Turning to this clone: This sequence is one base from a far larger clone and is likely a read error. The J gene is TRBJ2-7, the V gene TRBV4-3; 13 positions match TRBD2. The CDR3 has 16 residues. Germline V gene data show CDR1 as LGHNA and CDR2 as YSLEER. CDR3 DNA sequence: TGCGCCAGCAGTCCAGGACTAGCGGGAGAGACCTACGAGCTGTACTTC. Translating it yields CASSPGLAGETYELYF.

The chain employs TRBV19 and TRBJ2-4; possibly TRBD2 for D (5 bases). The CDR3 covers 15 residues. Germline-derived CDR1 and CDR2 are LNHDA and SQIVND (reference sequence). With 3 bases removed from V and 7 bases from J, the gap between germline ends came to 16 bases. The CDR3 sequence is CASSMGRGSSNIQYF. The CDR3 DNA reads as TGTGCCAGTAGTATGGGTAGAGGGTCGTCGAACATTCAGTACTTC.

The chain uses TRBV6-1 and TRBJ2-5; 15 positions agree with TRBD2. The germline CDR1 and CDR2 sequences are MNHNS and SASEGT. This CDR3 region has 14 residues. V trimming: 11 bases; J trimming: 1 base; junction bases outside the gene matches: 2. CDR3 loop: CAGLAGGPQETQYF. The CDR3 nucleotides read TGTGCCGGACTAGCGGGAGGGCCCCAAGAGACCCAGTACTTC.